The 12 T cell receptor beta chains below were found in one sample sequenced in a study of cytomegalovirus exposure and HLA in healthy donors. Primers for the PCR totalled 60 Vbeta and 13 Jbeta. Sequencing used immunoSEQ multiplex PCR; TCRdb keeps in-frame clones, though not all of them. Here the sample spans fewer than 80,000 clones, more than 75% being singletons. Sequenced material: PBMCs. The receptors were sampled from a man aged 18 to 30 in good health and CMV-seronegative.

The chain is built from TRBV30 and TRBJ2-3, with D possibly being TRBD2 (7 bases). Germline CDR1 and CDR2: GTSNPN and SVGIG (reference sequence). V dropped 5 bases and J dropped 4 bases, with 19 bases sitting between them. There are 15 residues in the CDR3. This CDR3 reads CAWVWGGGGADTQYF. The CDR3 DNA is TGTGCCTGGGTTTGGGGGGGCGGGGGCGCAGATACGCAGTATTTT.

The rearrangement links TRBV5-1 to TRBJ1-6; 7 positions match TRBD1. After removal of 4 bases from V and 7 bases from J, the junction contained 5 bases not matched to a gene. Germline loops: CDR1 SGHRS, CDR2 YFSETQ. This CDR3 comprises 14 residues. The CDR3 DNA reads TGCGCCAGCAGCCCCGGGACAGTAAATTCACCCCTCCACTTT. It encodes CASSPGTVNSPLHF.

V gene TRBV5-1 combines with J gene TRBJ1-3, with D perhaps matching TRBD1 (5 bases). CDR1 is SGHRS and CDR2 is YFSETQ in the germline V gene. V was trimmed by 0 bases and J by 1 base, leaving 14 bases between them. The CDR3 totals 17 residues. The CDR3 is CASSLGTGGLSGNTIYF. CDR3 DNA: TGCGCCAGCAGCTTGGGCACAGGAGGGTTGTCTGGAAACACCATATATTTT.

V gene TRBV7-9 combines with J gene TRBJ1-1; D gene unclear. V shed 1 base and J shed 3 bases, with 9 bases lying between them. The CDR3 extends over 14 amino acids. Germline loops: CDR1 SEHNR, CDR2 FQNEAQ (reference sequence). CDR3 region: CASSLDGLDTEAFF. The CDR3, as DNA: TGTGCCAGCAGCTTAGACGGGTTGGACACTGAAGCTTTCTTT.

V and J are TRBV21-1 and TRBJ2-1; the D call TRBD1 from the table was never checked on the DNA. TRBV21-1 is labeled a pseudogene. This CDR3 comprises 14 residues. DNA of the CDR3: TGTGCCAGCAACCGACAGAGTCGATGCAATGAGCAGTTCTTC. Translation: CASNRQSRCNEQFF.

The chain uses TRBV18 and TRBJ1-2; the match to TRBD1 covers 11 bases. The ends lost 4 bases at V and 7 bases at J; junction bases unmatched: 5. The CDR3 runs 14 residues. Per the germline V gene, CDR1 is KGHSH and CDR2 is LQKENI. The CDR3 nucleotides are TGTGCCAGCTCACTGGACAGGGGGCTGGTTGGCTACACCTTC. Residues: CASSLDRGLVGYTF.

This chain uses TRBV4-3 with TRBJ1-5; 7 bases agree with TRBD1. The CDR3 length is 15 residues. Germline loops: CDR1 LGHNA, CDR2 YSLEER. Losses at the gene ends were 0 bases for V and 7 bases for J; bases not matched to a gene: 6. The CDR3 loop reads CASSQDVGGRQPQHF. Here the CDR3 DNA reads TGCGCCAGCAGCCAAGATGTAGGGGGCAGGCAGCCCCAGCATTTT.

V usage is TRBV5-1 and J usage is TRBJ1-2; 9 positions agree with TRBD1. The CDR3 has 15 amino acids. Germline V CDR1 and CDR2: SGHRS, YFSETQ. Trimming took 4 bases from V and 5 from J; bases not matched to a gene: 9. The CDR3 reads CASSLWDRVGYGYTF. Here the CDR3 DNA reads TGCGCCAGCAGCCTGTGGGACAGGGTTGGGTATGGCTACACCTTC. The variable domain in full, completed from reference TRBV5-1 and TRBJ1-2, reads KAGVTQTPRYLIKTRGQQVTLSCSPISGHRSVSWYQQTPGQGLQFLFEYFSETQRNKGNFPGRFSGRQFSNSRSEMNVSTLELGDSALYLCASSLWDRVGYGYTFGSGTRLTVV.

This clone came up a few times. The chain carries TRBV4-1 and TRBJ2-2, with 7 positions matching TRBD1. This CDR3 has 16 residues. Trimming took 4 bases from V and 0 from J; bases not matched to a gene: 5. From germline, CDR1 is MGHRA and CDR2 YSYEKL. CDR3 amino acids: CASSRTGVTNTGELFF. CDR3 bases: TGCGCCAGCAGCCGAACAGGGGTAACGAACACCGGGGAGCTGTTTTTT.

This clone was detected a few times. The chain links TRBV5-1 to TRBJ2-4; TRBD2 aligns across 7 bases. From germline, CDR1 is SGHRS and CDR2 YFSETQ. This CDR3 is 16 amino acids long. With V trimmed by 4 bases and J by 0 bases, 7 bases remained unmatched. This CDR3 reads CASSLEVAGAKNIQYF. DNA for the CDR3: TGCGCCAGCAGCCTGGAAGTAGCGGGAGCCAAAAACATTCAGTACTTC.

The chain employs TRBV4-3 and TRBJ1-4; D is perhaps TRBD1 (6 bases). CDR1 is LGHNA and CDR2 is YSLEER in the germline V gene. The CDR3 loop spans 15 amino acids. With 4 bases removed from V and 3 bases from J, the gap between germline ends came to 12 bases. CDR3 sequence: CASSLGGGANEKLFF. The CDR3 DNA follows: TGCGCCAGCAGCCTAGGGGGGGGAGCTAATGAAAAACTGTTTTTT.

The chain links TRBV27 to TRBJ1-2; D uncertain. Germline V gene lookup returns CDR1 MNHEY and CDR2 SMNVEV (reference sequence). The V gene lost 5 bases and the J gene lost 3 bases, with 13 bases spanning the gap. The CDR3 extends over 14 amino acids. The CDR3 loop is CASSLNRRDYGYTF. DNA of the CDR3: TGTGCCAGCAGTCTGAACCGGAGGGACTATGGCTACACCTTC.